Described below is a single T cell receptor beta chain sequence and its context. The data originate from a study of blood T cells in healthy people across ages. The CDR3 runs 15 residues. Germline V gives CDR1 LGHDT, CDR2 YNNKEL (reference sequence). Sample-barcoded 5' priming and a J-beta primer mix drove a second PCR of about 6 to 12 cycles. TCRdb re-called the 5' RACE reads through MiXCR, storing one row per CDR3 protein. Of about a million distinct CDR3 sequences in the sample, around 49% were seen once. This clonotype was sampled from a man aged 25-45 years in good health. The specimen sequenced was blood. The chain carries TRBV3-1 and TRBJ2-4, with 8 bases matching TRBD2. TRBJ2-7 matches the DNA end more closely, so the J call is doubtful. The CDR3 DNA follows: TGTGCCAGCAGCCAAGGGCCGGGACTAGATTACGAGCAGTACTTC. Translation: CASSQGPGLDYEQYF.